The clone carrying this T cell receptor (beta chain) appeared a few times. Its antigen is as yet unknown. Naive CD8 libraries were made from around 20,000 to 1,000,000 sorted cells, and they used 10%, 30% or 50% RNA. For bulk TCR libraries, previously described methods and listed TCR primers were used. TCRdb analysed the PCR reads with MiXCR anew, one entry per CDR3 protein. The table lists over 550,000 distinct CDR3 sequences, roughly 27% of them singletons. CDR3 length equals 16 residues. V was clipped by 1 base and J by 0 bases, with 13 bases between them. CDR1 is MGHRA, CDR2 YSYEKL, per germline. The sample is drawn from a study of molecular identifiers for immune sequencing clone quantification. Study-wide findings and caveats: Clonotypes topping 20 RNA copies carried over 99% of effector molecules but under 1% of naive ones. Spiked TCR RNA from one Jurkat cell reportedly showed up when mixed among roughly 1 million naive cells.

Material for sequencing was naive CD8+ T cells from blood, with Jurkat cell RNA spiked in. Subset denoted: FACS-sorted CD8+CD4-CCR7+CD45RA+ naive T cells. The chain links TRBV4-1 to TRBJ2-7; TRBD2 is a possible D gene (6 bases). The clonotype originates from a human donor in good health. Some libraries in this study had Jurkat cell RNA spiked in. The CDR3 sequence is CASSQGGVGSSYEQYF. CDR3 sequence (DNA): TGCGCCAGCAGCCAAGGGGGGGTCGGGAGCTCCTACGAGCAGTACTTC.